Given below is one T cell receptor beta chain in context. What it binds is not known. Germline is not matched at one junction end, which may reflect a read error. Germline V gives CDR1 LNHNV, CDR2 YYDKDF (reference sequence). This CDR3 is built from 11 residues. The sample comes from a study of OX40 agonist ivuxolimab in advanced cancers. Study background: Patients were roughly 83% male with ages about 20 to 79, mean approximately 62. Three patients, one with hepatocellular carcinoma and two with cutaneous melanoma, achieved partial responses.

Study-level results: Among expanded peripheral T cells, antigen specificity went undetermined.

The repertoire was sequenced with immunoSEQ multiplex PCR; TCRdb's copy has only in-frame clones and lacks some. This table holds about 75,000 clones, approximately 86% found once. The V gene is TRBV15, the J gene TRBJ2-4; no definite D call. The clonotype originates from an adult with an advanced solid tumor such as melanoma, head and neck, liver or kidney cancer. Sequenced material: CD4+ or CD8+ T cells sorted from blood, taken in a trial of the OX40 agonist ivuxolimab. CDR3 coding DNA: TGTGCCACCAGCGCCAGAAACATTCAGTACTTC. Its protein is CATSARNIQYF.